These 14 T cell receptor beta chains share one sample of origin, sequenced in a study of T cells after yellow fever vaccination. A single record per CDR3 protein comes from TCRdb applying MiXCR to the 5' RACE reads. The top ten clones hold around an eighth of a sample with a few hundred thousand distinct CDR3 sequences, less than 20% of them seen once. The sample here was PBMCs, taken 15 days after the yellow fever booster vaccination. The origin of the receptors is a man aged 25 to 40 who received the YFV17D yellow fever vaccine.

The chain carries TRBV20-1 and TRBJ2-2, with 8 bases that match TRBD1. The CDR3 totals 15 residues. Germline CDR1 is DFQATT and CDR2 is SNEGSKA (reference sequence). V trimming: 5 bases; J trimming: 7 bases; junction bases outside the gene matches: 12. In nucleotides, the CDR3 is TGCAGTGCTTTCCCGACAGGGGCGAGGGTCGGGGAGCTGTTTTTT. It yields the protein CSAFPTGARVGELFF.

The V and J genes are TRBV20-1 and TRBJ2-6, with 8 bases aligning to TRBD1. The germline V gene encodes CDR1 DFQATT and CDR2 SNEGSKA (reference sequence). The CDR3 consists of 19 residues. Losses at the gene ends were 3 bases for V and 2 bases for J; bases not matched to a gene: 15. The DNA for the CDR3 is TGCAGTGCTAGGCAGGGGGCCCCGGCACAAGGTCCTGGGGCCAACGTCCTGACTTTC. It specifies CSARQGAPAQGPGANVLTF.

This clonotype turned up a few times. This chain uses TRBV30 with TRBJ2-5, with 10 bases fitting TRBD2. Germline V gene data show CDR1 as GTSNPN and CDR2 as SVGIG (reference sequence). This CDR3 has 13 residues. After removal of 1 base from V and 4 bases from J, the junction contained 0 bases not matched to a gene. The CDR3 here is CAWSGLAGETQYF. CDR3 nucleotides: TGTGCCTGGAGTGGACTAGCGGGAGAGACCCAGTACTTC.

V is TRBV7-2 and J is TRBJ2-3; D not resolved. Per the germline V gene, CDR1 is SGHTA and CDR2 is FQGNSA. With 0 bases removed from V and 6 bases from J, the gap between germline ends came to 7 bases. This CDR3 has 13 residues. The CDR3 is CASSLAHHDTQYF. CDR3 DNA sequence: TGTGCCAGCAGCTTAGCCCACCACGATACGCAGTATTTT.

The genes are TRBV29-1 and TRBJ2-7, with 9 bases identical to TRBD2. Trimming took 7 bases from V and 2 from J; bases not matched to a gene: 6. The CDR3 has 13 amino acids. From germline, CDR1 is SQVTM and CDR2 ANQGSEA. The CDR3 protein is CSAWGGRAYEQYF. CDR3 nucleotides: TGCAGCGCATGGGGCGGGAGGGCCTACGAGCAGTACTTC.

The CDR3 DNA follows: TGTGCCAGCTCACCGGGGACTAGCGGCCACGAGCAGTACTTC. Protein sequence: CASSPGTSGHEQYF. The chain employs TRBV18 and TRBJ2-7; TRBD2 matches at 11 bases. Trimming took 3 bases from V and 5 from J; bases not matched to a gene: 3. Germline values: CDR1 KGHSH, CDR2 LQKENI. This CDR3 comprises 14 residues.

This clonotype was recorded once. This chain connects TRBV4-3 to TRBJ2-2; possible D gene TRBD2, 5 bases. The germline CDR1 and CDR2 sequences are LGHNA and YSLEER. This CDR3 contains 14 residues. V lost 3 bases to trimming and J lost 6 bases, with 11 bases between them. In DNA, the CDR3 is TGCGCCAGCAGCCAGGGTATGGGAGCCGGGGAGCTGTTTTTT. Amino acids: CASSQGMGAGELFF.

The chain links TRBV5-1 to TRBJ2-1; the match to TRBD1 covers 7 bases. The CDR3 runs 13 residues. V shed 9 bases and J 3 bases; nucleotides not matched to a gene: 6. Germline loops: CDR1 SGHRS, CDR2 YFSETQ. CDR3: CATGTDYYNEQFF. The CDR3, as DNA: TGCGCCACCGGGACAGATTACTACAATGAGCAGTTCTTC.

The DNA for the CDR3 is TGCAGCGTTGACCTAGAGCAATATTATGAGCAGTTCTTC. This sequence encodes CSVDLEQYYEQFF. The chain recombines TRBV29-1 with TRBJ2-1; no definite D call. Trimming pared 3 bases from V and 8 bases from J, leaving 14 bases between. The length of the CDR3 is 13 residues. Germline lookup yields CDR1 SQVTM and CDR2 ANQGSEA.

This clonotype was detected a few times. The chain has TRBV29-1 and TRBJ2-6; a weak D match, TRBD2 (6 bases). The V and J ends lost 4 bases and 0 bases respectively, with 13 bases between them. The CDR3 has 16 residues. The germline gives CDR1 SQVTM, CDR2 ANQGSEA. Here the CDR3 reads CSVAASASSGANVLTF. The CDR3 nucleotides read TGCAGCGTTGCAGCTAGCGCTAGCTCTGGGGCCAACGTCCTGACTTTC.

This chain connects TRBV20-1 to TRBJ2-7, with a weak D call TRBD1 (5 bases). CDR1 and CDR2 from the germline V gene are DFQATT and SNEGSKA (reference sequence). The CDR3 is 13 amino acids. The V end lost 6 bases, the J end lost 2 bases, and 14 bases lay between the germline ends. The DNA of the CDR3 is TGCAGTGCCAGGCAGGGCCCAACCTACGAGCAGTACTTC. Translated, it gives CSARQGPTYEQYF.

In its sample, this clonotype was seen many times. This chain connects TRBV12-3 or TRBV12-4 to TRBJ1-3; D is possibly TRBD1 (5 bases). This CDR3 has 12 residues. Trimming left V 5 bases short and J 9 bases short, with 11 bases between. The CDR3 sequence: CASSRQFSTIYF. The CDR3 DNA is TGTGCCAGCAGTCGACAGTTTTCCACCATATATTTT.

The J gene is TRBJ2-2, the V gene TRBV15; D possibly corresponds to TRBD2 (5 bases). The CDR3 extends over 14 amino acids. Germline V gives CDR1 LNHNV, CDR2 YYDKDF (reference sequence). Between the trimmed V and J ends, which lost 0 bases and 7 bases, there was a span of 9 bases. CDR3 in DNA: TGTGCCACCAGCAGAGATAACGGGGTCGGGGAGCTGTTTTTT. It codes for CATSRDNGVGELFF.

The chain employs TRBV20-1 and TRBJ1-2, with D possibly TRBD1 on 5 matching bases. The V end was cut by 0 bases, the J end by 7 bases, with 15 bases between. Germline-derived CDR1 and CDR2 are DFQATT and SNEGSKA (reference sequence). This CDR3 spans 14 amino acids. The CDR3 DNA follows: TGCAGTGCTAGAGATACGGGGGAGGGGCTTGGCTACACCTTC. This sequence encodes CSARDTGEGLGYTF.